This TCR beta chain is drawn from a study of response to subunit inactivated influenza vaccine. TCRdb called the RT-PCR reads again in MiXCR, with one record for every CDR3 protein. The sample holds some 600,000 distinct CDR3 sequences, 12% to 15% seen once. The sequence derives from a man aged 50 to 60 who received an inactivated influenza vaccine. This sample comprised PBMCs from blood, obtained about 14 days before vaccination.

The DNA for the CDR3 is TGTGCCAGCAGCCCAATCGGGCACAGGGACGGCGGCTACACCTTC. It encodes CASSPIGHRDGGYTF. The chain joins TRBV7-9 to TRBJ1-2; possible D gene TRBD1, 6 bases. The V end was cut by 5 bases, the J end by 8 bases, with 21 bases between. Germline V gene lookup returns CDR1 SEHNR and CDR2 FQNEAQ (reference sequence). CDR3 length equals 15 residues.